A single sample gave rise to the 32 T cell receptor beta chains below, sequenced in a study of Ad26.COV2.S vaccination and SARS-CoV-2 variants. Treatment noted: some 20 received Ad26.COV2.S at low or high dose, single or two shots; about 5 received placebo; per-sample allocation not given. The samples date from day 63 after the first vaccine or placebo injection. Sequencing was performed with immunoSEQ multiplex PCR; in TCRdb, only in-frame clones are kept and a portion is missing. Of under 600,000 clones in the sample, 70% to 90% were seen once. The sequences come from peripheral blood, collected in a trial of Ad26.COV2.S vaccine versus placebo. These receptors all come from a person between 18 and 59 years old who received the Ad26.COV2.S COVID-19 vaccine or a placebo.

A single count supports this clone. This rearrangement joins TRBV29-1 to TRBJ2-7; the D gene could be TRBD1 or TRBD2 (5 bases each). The V end lost 7 bases, the J end lost 0 bases, and 16 bases lay between the germline ends. CDR1 is SQVTM, CDR2 ANQGSEA, per germline. The CDR3 is 14 residues long. CDR3 nucleotide sequence: TGCAGCGCCATAGGGACCGCCTCCTCCTACGAGCAGTACTTC. It encodes CSAIGTASSYEQYF.

This chain links TRBV3-1 (or the pseudogene TRBV3-2) with TRBJ2-1; 13 bases line up with TRBD2. This CDR3 has 16 amino acids. Germline loops: CDR1 LGHDT, CDR2 YNNKEL (reference sequence). Unmatched junction bases numbered 2, after V lost 4 bases and J lost 2 bases. The CDR3 spells CASSRGLAGAYNEQFF. The DNA of the CDR3 is TGTGCCAGCAGCCGAGGACTAGCGGGAGCCTACAATGAGCAGTTCTTC.

The gene calls are TRBV13 and TRBJ1-6; the D is unclear. Germline CDR1 is PRHDT and CDR2 is FYEKMQ (reference sequence). The CDR3 is 20 amino acids. Trimming pared 0 bases from V and 5 bases from J, leaving 23 bases between. The CDR3 protein is CASSLGVGSSFMRNNSPLHF. The CDR3 DNA sequence: TGTGCCAGCAGCTTAGGAGTTGGGAGTAGCTTCATGAGAAATAATTCACCCCTCCACTTT.

This chain links TRBV2 with TRBJ2-7; 7 bases match TRBD1. Unmatched junction bases numbered 23, after V lost 6 bases and J lost 0 bases. CDR1 is SNHLY, CDR2 FYNNEI, per germline. The CDR3 is 20 amino acids. The chain's CDR3 is CASRRGPARGYGKSSYEQYF. The DNA for the CDR3 is TGTGCCAGCAGGAGGGGGCCCGCCAGGGGTTACGGCAAAAGCTCCTACGAGCAGTACTTC.

About this clone: Compared with germline, one end of the junction differs, possibly owing to a read error. J is TRBJ1-2 and V is TRBV12-3 or TRBV12-4, with TRBD1 matching over 7 bases. CDR3 length: 8 amino acids. Here the CDR3 reads CASRRDSF. The CDR3 DNA reads as TGTGCCAGCAGAAGGGACAGCTTC.

Written as DNA, the CDR3 is TGTGCCAGCAGCTCCCTAAGGACAGGGGGAAATGGAAACACCATATATTTT. The encoded protein is CASSSLRTGGNGNTIYF. The V call is TRBV11-2, the J call TRBJ1-3; 10 nucleotides align to TRBD1. Germline lookup yields CDR1 SGHAT and CDR2 FQNNGV. This CDR3 is 17 amino acids long. With V trimmed by 4 bases and J by 3 bases, 9 bases remained unmatched.

This clone came up once. The gene calls are TRBV5-4 and TRBJ2-5, with TRBD2 matching over 10 bases. CDR1 is SGHNT and CDR2 is YYREEE in the germline V gene (reference sequence). J was trimmed by 2 bases and V by 0 bases; bases with no gene match: 7. The CDR3 loop spans 17 amino acids. CDR3 nucleotide sequence: TGTGCCAGCAGCTTGGGTTTAGCGGGGGGCTATCAAGAGACCCAGTACTTC. Its translation is CASSLGLAGGYQETQYF.

The V call is TRBV13, the J call TRBJ2-5; a weak D match, TRBD1 (6 bases). The V and J ends lost 0 bases and 2 bases respectively, with 7 bases between them. In germline, CDR1 is PRHDT, CDR2 FYEKMQ (reference sequence). This CDR3 contains 14 residues. CDR3 sequence (DNA): TGTGCCAGCAGCTTAGGAGGACAGCAAGAGACCCAGTACTTC. Its protein product is CASSLGGQQETQYF.

The V and J genes are TRBV7-8 and TRBJ2-1, with TRBD2 identical over 8 bases. CDR1 and CDR2 (germline): SGHVS, FQNEAQ. The J segment lost 5 bases and the V segment lost 5 bases, leaving 8 bases of the junction unmatched. CDR3 size: 15 residues. The CDR3 bases are TGTGCCAGCAGCCCCGGCGGTAGCGGGAACAATGAGCAGTTCTTC. Protein: CASSPGGSGNNEQFF.

The V gene is TRBV19, the J gene TRBJ2-1; TRBD1 matches 9 bases. Germline CDR1 LNHDA, CDR2 SQIVND (reference sequence). The CDR3 has 15 amino acids. Trimming removed 6 bases from V and 0 bases from J; junction bases left unmatched: 3. The CDR3 DNA reads as TGTGCCAGTAGGGGGACAGGGTTCTCCTACAATGAGCAGTTCTTC. This codes for CASRGTGFSYNEQFF.

V is TRBV6-5 and J is TRBJ2-2; 7 bases are a match to TRBD2. This CDR3 contains 15 residues. Germline CDR1 and CDR2: MNHEY and SVGAGI. Trimming at V came to 2 bases and at J to 4 bases, leaving 4 bases not matched to a gene. The chain's CDR3 is CASSYNGRTTGELFF. CDR3 nucleotide sequence: TGTGCCAGCAGTTACAACGGGAGGACCACCGGGGAGCTGTTTTTT.

This clone has a handful of counts. The chain links TRBV6-1 to TRBJ1-3; no clear D gene. The CDR3 length is 15 residues. Trimming left V 3 bases short and J 0 bases short, with 9 bases between. Germline CDR1 MNHNS, CDR2 SASEGT. The DNA of the CDR3 is TGTGCCAGCAGTGACCGGGCCTTCTCTGGAAACACCATATATTTT. This translates into CASSDRAFSGNTIYF.

With respect to this clone: Other DNA sequences in the same sample also yield this CDR3. The chain combines TRBV5-1 with TRBJ1-4; D is unclear. The CDR3 loop spans 14 amino acids. Trimming took off 0 bases at V and 2 bases at J, with 5 bases between the two ends. CDR1 and CDR2 (germline): SGHRS, YFSETQ. CDR3 sequence (DNA): TGCGCCAGCAGCTTGGGCGGGACTAATGAAAAACTGTTTTTT. Its translation is CASSLGGTNEKLFF.

The chain has TRBV25-1 and TRBJ2-7; 8 nucleotides align to TRBD2. Germline CDR1 reads MGHDK; CDR2 reads SYGVNS. The trim removed 5 bases at V and 2 bases at J, leaving 5 bases unmatched. This CDR3 is built from 14 residues. CDR3 coding DNA: TGTGCCAGCAGTTTGTCCGGGAGGGCCTACGAGCAGTACTTC. Protein product: CASSLSGRAYEQYF.

The CDR3 loop reads CASSPRGTYSYEQYF. The CDR3 coding sequence is TGTGCCAGCAGCCCCCGGGGCACTTACTCCTACGAGCAGTACTTC. V is TRBV9 and J is TRBJ2-7; the D gene could be TRBD1 or TRBD2 (5 bases each). CDR1 SGDLS and CDR2 YYNGEE come from the germline V gene. This CDR3 is built from 15 residues. With 4 bases removed from V and 0 bases from J, the gap between germline ends came to 14 bases.

CDR3 bases: TGTGCCAGCAGTGAAGGTAATCATTGGACGGTGGTGAACACTGAAGCTTTCTTT. As protein: CASSEGNHWTVVNTEAFF. The chain employs TRBV2 and TRBJ1-1; D not resolved. The germline V gene encodes CDR1 SNHLY and CDR2 FYNNEI. The CDR3 length is 18 residues. The V gene lost 1 base and the J gene lost 0 bases, with 18 bases spanning the gap.

This clone was seen only once. V is TRBV6-2 or TRBV6-3 and J is TRBJ2-3; D gene ambiguous. V lost 2 bases to trimming and J lost 2 bases, with 11 bases between them. CDR1 MNHEY and CDR2 SVGEGT come from the germline V gene. This CDR3 has 15 residues. CDR3 sequence (DNA): TGTGCCAGCAGTTACCAAAGACCCCTCACAGATACGCAGTATTTT. This translates into CASSYQRPLTDTQYF.

The chain recombines TRBV12-5 with TRBJ2-3; TRBD2 aligns across 7 bases. This CDR3 spans 15 amino acids. Germline loops: CDR1 LGHNT, CDR2 FRNRAP. V dropped 7 bases and J dropped 4; count of bases not matched to a gene: 11. CDR3 sequence reads: CASAKTGGAADTQYF. Here the CDR3 DNA reads TGTGCTAGTGCCAAGACGGGGGGAGCCGCAGATACGCAGTATTTT.

The sample holds a few counts of this clone. The chain joins TRBV4-2 to TRBJ2-7; the D is unclear. This CDR3 has 15 amino acids. Germline lookup yields CDR1 LGHNA and CDR2 YNFKEQ. Deletions cut 1 base from V and 7 bases from J, with 17 bases between. The CDR3 region has the DNA TGTGCCAGCAGCCAAGCCCTGGGTGGCGGTTCGGAGCAGTACTTC. Encoded protein: CASSQALGGGSEQYF.

CDR3 in amino acids: CASSLEFRLYTLNTEAFF. Here the CDR3 DNA reads TGCGCCAGCAGCTTGGAGTTCCGGCTGTACACGCTGAACACTGAAGCTTTCTTT. The chain carries TRBV5-1 and TRBJ1-1; the D is unclear. CDR3 length: 18 amino acids. Trimming removed 0 bases at V and 0 bases at J, with 18 bases between. CDR1 is SGHRS and CDR2 is YFSETQ in the germline V gene.

CDR3 residues: CASSSQPTGGVTEAFF. In nucleotides, the CDR3 is TGTGCCAGCAGCTCCCAACCGACAGGGGGTGTCACTGAAGCTTTCTTT. The chain carries TRBV6-6 and TRBJ1-1, with TRBD1 matching 9 bases. The CDR3 extends over 16 amino acids. The germline CDR1 and CDR2 sequences are MNHNY and SVGAGI (reference sequence). V shed 6 bases, J shed 4 bases, and the junction held 12 bases outside the gene matches.

CDR3 in DNA: TGTGCCAGCACGGAGCGGGAGAGGGGTGAGCAGTTCTTC. Translated: CASTERERGEQFF. The genes are TRBV2 and TRBJ2-1, with 8 bases that match TRBD2. Trimming at V came to 7 bases and at J to 9 bases, leaving 8 bases not matched to a gene. This CDR3 has 13 residues. Germline CDR1 reads SNHLY; CDR2 reads FYNNEI.

The chain recombines TRBV28 with TRBJ1-1, with a tentative D call TRBD1 (5 bases). Per the germline V gene, CDR1 is MDHEN and CDR2 is SYDVKM. The CDR3 is made up of 14 amino acids. The germline V and J ends were trimmed by 10 bases and 4 bases, with 19 bases remaining between them. DNA of the CDR3: TGTGCCACGTGCCCCGGGGGTTGGGCCACTGAAGCTTTCTTT. Translated: CATCPGGWATEAFF.

The V gene is TRBV4-3, the J gene TRBJ2-1; 14 bases agree with TRBD2. Germline CDR1 LGHNA, CDR2 YSLEER. Trimming cost V 4 bases and J 9 bases; bases outside gene matches: 8. CDR3 length equals 16 residues. The CDR3 coding sequence is TGCGCCAGCAGCCTCGAGACTAGCGGGGGGGCTACTGAGCAGTTCTTC. Translated: CASSLETSGGATEQFF.

The chain links TRBV15 to TRBJ2-7; 11 bases are shared with TRBD1. CDR3 length: 15 residues. Germline lookup yields CDR1 LNHNV and CDR2 YYDKDF (reference sequence). V shed 7 bases and J 2 bases; nucleotides not matched to a gene: 7. The DNA for the CDR3 is TGTGCCACCACCATGCTGGGACAGGGGGCCTACGAGCAGTACTTC. Translating gives CATTMLGQGAYEQYF. The whole variable domain, remainder taken from reference TRBV15 and TRBJ2-7, is DAMVIQNPRYQVTQFGKPVTLSCSQTLNHNVMYWYQQKSSQAPKLLFHYYDKDFNNEADTPDNFQSRRPNTSFCFLDIRSPGLGDTAMYLCATTMLGQGAYEQYFGPGTRLTVT.

The V gene is TRBV15, the J gene TRBJ2-1; a possible D gene is TRBD1 (6 bases). There are 16 residues in the CDR3. V was pared by 0 bases and J by 0 bases, with 9 bases between. Germline loops: CDR1 LNHNV, CDR2 YYDKDF (reference sequence). CDR3 protein: CATSRDWGRSYNEQFF. The CDR3 region has the DNA TGTGCCACCAGCAGAGATTGGGGGCGCTCCTACAATGAGCAGTTCTTC.

J is TRBJ2-1 and V is TRBV24-1; perhaps TRBD2 as D (6 bases). Trimming stripped 2 bases from V and 3 bases from J, with 10 bases between. The CDR3 is 15 amino acids. Germline values: CDR1 KGHDR, CDR2 SFDVKD. The CDR3 here is CATSDWGSGYNEQFF. DNA of the CDR3: TGTGCCACCAGTGATTGGGGTAGCGGCTACAATGAGCAGTTCTTC.

This rearrangement joins TRBV13 to TRBJ1-1; maybe TRBD1 (5 bases). Looked up from germline, CDR1 is PRHDT and CDR2 is FYEKMQ (reference sequence). V was trimmed by 6 bases and J by 0 bases, leaving 11 bases between them. The CDR3 has 14 amino acids. CDR3 sequence: CASRAGGLNTEAFF. In DNA form, the CDR3 reads TGTGCCAGCAGGGCGGGGGGGTTGAACACTGAAGCTTTCTTT.

The chain links TRBV7-9 to TRBJ2-7, with D perhaps TRBD1 (6 bases). Germline V gene lookup returns CDR1 SEHNR and CDR2 FQNEAQ (reference sequence). The V gene lost 5 bases and the J gene lost 2 bases, with 16 bases spanning the gap. The CDR3 runs to 15 residues. The CDR3 loop is CASSRSGEGAYEQYF. The DNA of the CDR3 is TGTGCCAGCAGCCGCTCAGGGGAAGGGGCCTACGAGCAGTACTTC.

This clone was counted between two and nine times. This rearrangement joins TRBV3-1 (or the pseudogene TRBV3-2) to TRBJ1-2; the D gene is possibly TRBD1 (5 bases). V lost 4 bases to trimming and J lost 6 bases, with 12 bases between them. The CDR3 consists of 13 residues. Germline V gene lookup returns CDR1 LGHDT and CDR2 YNNKEL (reference sequence). The CDR3, as DNA: TGTGCCAGCAGCCCTCAGGGTATGGATGGCTACACCTTC. Its translation is CASSPQGMDGYTF.

The chain employs TRBV7-3 and TRBJ2-7, with D maybe TRBD2 (5 bases). The CDR3 sequence is 14 residues long. The V gene's germline CDR1 is SGHTA and CDR2 FQGTGA. V was trimmed by 0 bases and J by 4 bases, leaving 10 bases between them. Written as DNA, the CDR3 is TGTGCCAGCAGCTTAACCCCCGGAGGATACGAGCAGTACTTC. This gives the protein CASSLTPGGYEQYF.

The chain joins TRBV11-2 to TRBJ2-7; no clear D. V was cut by 2 bases and J by 9 bases, with 23 bases left in between. The CDR3 extends over 16 amino acids. Germline V lookup: CDR1 SGHAT, CDR2 FQNNGV. CDR3 loop: CASSLRIGFRSGGQYF. The DNA of the CDR3 is TGTGCCAGCAGCTTAAGGATCGGTTTCCGATCGGGTGGGCAGTACTTC.